What follows are 31 T cell receptor beta chains derived from one specimen sequenced in a study of CD8 T cells in Susac syndrome. When the RNA was reverse transcribed, random hexamers were used with an input of 0.5 to 1 ug. TCRdb reprocessed the immunoSEQ multiplex PCR reads with MiXCR, giving one entry per CDR3 protein. Of approximately 220,000 distinct CDR3 sequences in the sample, more than 85% are singletons; the top ten hold around 0.076%. The source material was CD4+ T cells from PBMCs. These receptors were obtained from a human donor with multiple sclerosis.

The chain has TRBV30 and TRBJ2-7; no definite D call. CDR3 length: 12 amino acids. The germline V and J ends were trimmed by 2 bases and 2 bases, with 7 bases remaining between them. Germline V gene sequence: CDR1 GTSNPN, CDR2 SVGIG (reference sequence). CDR3 in amino acids: CAWSSSAYEQYF. CDR3 nucleotides: TGTGCCTGGAGTAGCAGCGCCTACGAGCAGTACTTC. The full variable domain, completed using reference TRBV30 and TRBJ2-7, is SQTIHQWPATLVQPVGSPLSLECTVEGTSNPNLYWYRQAAGRGLQLLFYSVGIGQISSEVPQNLSASRPQDRQFILSSKKLLLSDSGFYLCAWSSSAYEQYFGPGTRLTVT.

The rearrangement joins TRBV2 to TRBJ2-5, with 7 bases that match TRBD2. The V gene end was trimmed by 5 bases and the J gene end by 5 bases; junction bases not matched to a gene: 11. The germline V gene encodes CDR1 SNHLY and CDR2 FYNNEI. This CDR3 contains 15 residues. CDR3 bases: TGTGCCAGCAGTACTTGGACTAGGGTAGTGGAGACCCAGTACTTC. It specifies CASSTWTRVVETQYF.

This clonotype was counted a single time. The rearrangement uses TRBV29-1 and TRBJ2-7; TRBD1 matches 9 bases. The V and J ends lost 7 bases and 5 bases, in that order; junction bases with no gene match: 6. Germline V lookup: CDR1 SQVTM, CDR2 ANQGSEA. The CDR3 sequence is 12 residues long. CDR3 sequence: CSEGQGIDEQYV. The CDR3 bases are TGCAGCGAGGGACAGGGAATCGACGAGCAGTACGTC.

J is TRBJ2-7 and V is TRBV23-1; TRBD1 agrees at 9 bases. TRBV23-1 is placed among ORFs of uncertain function. The CDR3 is 16 amino acids. The V segment lost 2 bases and the J segment 3 bases; nucleotides outside the gene matches: 8. Here the CDR3 DNA reads TGCGCCAGCAGTCAAGCCCGGACAGGGGTGTGCTACGAGCAGTACTTC. Translation: CASSQARTGVCYEQYF.

The chain carries TRBV5-1 and TRBJ1-2, with D unclear. The CDR3 has 11 amino acids. Trimming took 5 bases from V and 4 from J, leaving 6 bases between them. Germline V gene lookup returns CDR1 SGHRS and CDR2 YFSETQ. CDR3 bases: TGCGCCAGCAGGGGCGGCTATGGCTACACCTTC. It yields the protein CASRGGYGYTF.

V is TRBV11-2 and J is TRBJ2-1; tentatively, D is TRBD2 (6 bases). In germline, CDR1 is SGHAT, CDR2 FQNNGV. V was cut by 4 bases and J by 0 bases, with 10 bases left in between. This CDR3 has 15 amino acids. The CDR3 DNA sequence: TGTGCCAGCAGCTCCCTAGCGAGCTCCTACAATGAGCAGTTCTTC. This encodes CASSSLASSYNEQFF.

The V gene is TRBV3-1, the J gene TRBJ2-5; D not resolved. The CDR3 length is 16 residues. Germline CDR1 reads LGHDT; CDR2 reads YNNKEL (reference sequence). V was cut by 0 bases and J by 5 bases, with 16 bases left in between. The CDR3 DNA sequence: TGTGCCAGCAGCCAAGATGAGCGCTCCCGGCGGGAGACCCAGTACTTC. The encoded protein is CASSQDERSRRETQYF.

The chain couples TRBV30 to TRBJ2-1; D is perhaps TRBD2 (5 bases). The ends were cut back, 2 bases at V and 7 bases at J, with 18 bases in the middle. Per germline, CDR1 GTSNPN and CDR2 SVGIG (reference sequence). This CDR3 has 15 amino acids. This CDR3 is CAWSLGDTPGNEQFF. The CDR3 region has the DNA TGTGCCTGGAGTTTGGGAGATACTCCTGGGAATGAGCAGTTCTTC.

The V gene is TRBV27, the J gene TRBJ2-1; 8 positions agree with TRBD2. V was clipped by 7 bases and J by 1 base; unmatched bases: 9. The V gene's germline CDR1 is MNHEY and CDR2 SMNVEV (reference sequence). The CDR3 sequence is 16 residues long. The CDR3 DNA follows: TGTGCCAGCACAGGGCGGGGGGCCCCATCCTACAATGAGCAGTTCTTC. It translates to CASTGRGAPSYNEQFF.

The chain joins TRBV29-1 to TRBJ2-3; no firm D call. V gave up 7 bases and J gave up 6 bases, with 14 bases separating them. CDR1 is SQVTM, CDR2 ANQGSEA, per germline. The length of the CDR3 is 12 residues. CDR3 bases: TGCAGCGCCTCCCGGCTTACGGATACGCAGTATTTT. This translates into CSASRLTDTQYF.

The V call is TRBV30, the J call TRBJ1-3, with a tentative D call TRBD1 (5 bases). V lost 4 bases to trimming and J lost 0 bases, with 16 bases between them. This CDR3 region has 16 residues. Germline CDR1 reads GTSNPN; CDR2 reads SVGIG (reference sequence). The CDR3 loop is CAWTFGAPSSGNTIYF. DNA of the CDR3: TGTGCCTGGACATTTGGGGCCCCGAGCTCTGGAAACACCATATATTTT.

The chain employs TRBV4-1 and TRBJ1-6, with D possibly matching TRBD1 (5 bases). CDR3 size: 13 residues. V dropped 5 bases and J dropped 7 bases, with 9 bases sitting between them. Germline V lookup: CDR1 MGHRA, CDR2 YSYEKL. The CDR3 loop reads CASSLTVNSPLHF. Here the CDR3 DNA reads TGCGCCAGCAGCTTGACAGTAAATTCACCCCTCCACTTT.

This chain links TRBV20-1 with TRBJ1-5; D may be TRBD1 (6 bases). This CDR3 is 15 amino acids long. Trimming shortened V by 5 bases and J by 4 bases, and 18 bases separated the two germline ends. Germline CDR1 is DFQATT and CDR2 is SNEGSKA (reference sequence). CDR3 nucleotide sequence: TGCAGTGCTCCGACCCCAGGGGCGAGGAATCAGCCCCAGCATTTT. Encoded protein: CSAPTPGARNQPQHF.

The V and J genes are TRBV2 and TRBJ1-1, with D unclear. This CDR3 spans 14 amino acids. V gave up 5 bases and J gave up 2 bases, with 12 bases separating them. Germline CDR1 reads SNHLY; CDR2 reads FYNNEI. This CDR3 is CASSYERFNTEAFF. The CDR3 bases are TGTGCCAGCAGTTACGAGAGGTTTAACACTGAAGCTTTCTTT.

This clonotype was counted once. This chain connects TRBV5-1 to TRBJ2-3; 7 bases are a match to TRBD1. The CDR3 length is 16 residues. Germline loops: CDR1 SGHRS, CDR2 YFSETQ. Trimming cost V 1 base and J 0 bases; bases outside gene matches: 5. This CDR3 is CASSLFPGGSTDTQYF. The CDR3 nucleotides read TGCGCCAGCAGCTTGTTTCCAGGGGGAAGCACAGATACGCAGTATTTT. Full variable domain (missing parts from reference TRBV5-1 and TRBJ2-3): KAGVTQTPRYLIKTRGQQVTLSCSPISGHRSVSWYQQTPGQGLQFLFEYFSETQRNKGNFPGRFSGRQFSNSRSEMNVSTLELGDSALYLCASSLFPGGSTDTQYFGPGTRLTVL.

The rearrangement links TRBV5-6 to TRBJ2-3; D may match TRBD1 or TRBD2 (6 bases each). V gave up 0 bases and J gave up 4 bases, with 15 bases separating them. CDR1 SGHDT and CDR2 YYEEEE come from the germline V gene. The CDR3 runs 16 residues. For the CDR3, the DNA is TGTGCCAGCAGCTTGGCCATCCGGGGGCAGGCAGATACGCAGTATTTT. It translates to CASSLAIRGQADTQYF. The full variable domain, with the rest looked up from reference TRBV5-6 and TRBJ2-3, is DAGVTQSPTHLIKTRGQQVTLRCSPKSGHDTVSWYQQALGQGPQFIFQYYEEEERQRGNFPDRFSGHQFPNYSSELNVNALLLGDSALYLCASSLAIRGQADTQYFGPGTRLTVL.

This sequence joins TRBV3-1 and TRBJ2-7; D not resolved. V was shortened by 3 bases and J by 6 bases, with 12 bases between the two germline ends. The V gene's germline CDR1 is LGHDT and CDR2 YNNKEL (reference sequence). The CDR3 length is 13 residues. The DNA for the CDR3 is TGTGCCAGCAGCCACTTCCCAGGCGGCGAGCAGTACGTC. Protein product: CASSHFPGGEQYV.

This chain links TRBV20-1 with TRBJ1-5, with 7 bases that match TRBD1. CDR1 is DFQATT and CDR2 is SNEGSKA in the germline V gene (reference sequence). J gave up 1 base and V 6 bases, and 9 bases lay outside the gene matches. The CDR3 sequence is 15 residues long. CDR3 nucleotide sequence: TGCAGTGCGGAGGGGGACAGCTTAAGCAATCAGCCCCAGCATTTT. It is translated as CSAEGDSLSNQPQHF.

The chain is built from TRBV7-9 and TRBJ2-1, with D unresolved. The CDR3 contains 17 residues. Germline-derived CDR1 and CDR2 are SEHNR and FQNEAQ (reference sequence). The ends were cut back, 1 base at V and 3 bases at J, with 16 bases in the middle. This CDR3 is CASSLGSLSTNYNEQFF. For the CDR3, the DNA is TGTGCCAGCAGCTTAGGCTCACTATCAACTAACTACAATGAGCAGTTCTTC.

The V gene is TRBV12-3 or TRBV12-4, the J gene TRBJ1-5, with D possibly matching TRBD1 (5 bases). V was trimmed by 5 bases and J by 3 bases, leaving 11 bases between them. The CDR3 runs 14 residues. CDR3 sequence: CASSRTGFNQPQHF. Here the CDR3 DNA reads TGTGCCAGCAGTCGTACAGGCTTCAATCAGCCCCAGCATTTT.

V is TRBV29-1 and J is TRBJ2-1; D remains unclear. Trimming removed 1 base at V and 10 bases at J, with 17 bases between. From germline, CDR1 is SQVTM and CDR2 ANQGSEA. This CDR3 contains 14 residues. Here the CDR3 reads CSVEVPLPKLEQFF. CDR3 DNA: TGCAGCGTTGAAGTACCCCTCCCTAAGCTAGAGCAGTTCTTC.

J is TRBJ1-1 and V is TRBV19; D unresolved. The CDR3 covers 13 residues. V gave up 6 bases and J gave up 3 bases, with 11 bases separating them. CDR1 is LNHDA and CDR2 is SQIVND in the germline V gene (reference sequence). In DNA form, the CDR3 reads TGTGCCAGTAGCTCAACCAGTCACACTGAAGCTTTCTTT. Its protein is CASSSTSHTEAFF.

The J gene is TRBJ1-1, the V gene TRBV12-5; a weak D match, TRBD1 (5 bases). CDR1 is LGHNT and CDR2 is FRNRAP in the germline V gene. Between the trimmed V and J ends, which lost 5 bases and 1 base, there was a span of 8 bases. CDR3 length: 13 residues. DNA of the CDR3: TGTGCTAGTGGTAGCGGACAGAACACTGAAGCTTTCTTT. It is translated as CASGSGQNTEAFF.

This chain uses TRBV30 with TRBJ1-1; D is uncertain. Germline values: CDR1 GTSNPN, CDR2 SVGIG (reference sequence). Trimming left V 1 base short and J 10 bases short, with 28 bases between. This CDR3 has 17 residues. The CDR3 sequence is CAWSALPGRSPEAGAFF. The CDR3 coding sequence is TGTGCCTGGAGTGCCCTCCCTGGACGTAGCCCGGAGGCGGGAGCTTTCTTT.

V and J are TRBV7-9 and TRBJ1-1, with unresolved D. The germline V gene has CDR1 SEHNR and CDR2 FQNEAQ (reference sequence). V dropped 4 bases and J dropped 5 bases, with 14 bases sitting between them. The CDR3 loop spans 14 amino acids. CDR3 nucleotides: TGTGCCAGCAGCTGGGCGGAGGGCTTTACTGAAGCTTTCTTT. Its translation: CASSWAEGFTEAFF.

The chain has TRBV30 and TRBJ2-1; D gene unclear. This CDR3 has 11 residues. V was pared by 4 bases and J by 10 bases, with 11 bases between. Germline-derived CDR1 and CDR2 are GTSNPN and SVGIG (reference sequence). In DNA, the CDR3 is TGTGCCTGGACGCGAGGAATCGAGCAGTTCTTC. The encoded protein is CAWTRGIEQFF.

This clonotype has only one observation. The V and J genes are TRBV27 and TRBJ2-5; no reliable D call. V was cut by 4 bases and J by 7 bases, with 13 bases left in between. This CDR3 region has 13 residues. The germline CDR1 and CDR2 sequences are MNHEY and SMNVEV (reference sequence). DNA for the CDR3: TGTGCCAGCAGTTCTAGATCGGTAGGGACCCAGTACTTC. This encodes CASSSRSVGTQYF.

J is TRBJ1-3 and V is TRBV29-1; D call uncertain. Germline CDR1 is SQVTM and CDR2 is ANQGSEA. V was cut by 7 bases and J by 0 bases, with 7 bases left in between. The CDR3 is 12 amino acids. The chain's CDR3 is CSAAPSGNTIYF. CDR3 bases: TGCAGCGCCGCCCCCTCTGGAAACACCATATATTTT.

The chain employs TRBV5-1 and TRBJ1-1, with D uncertain. This CDR3 contains 14 residues. The germline V and J ends were trimmed by 4 bases and 1 base, with 11 bases remaining between them. CDR1 is SGHRS, CDR2 YFSETQ, per germline. The CDR3 region has the DNA TGCGCCAGCAGCGCGGACGGTCCGAACACTGAAGCTTTCTTT. Translated, it gives CASSADGPNTEAFF.

The genes are TRBV29-1 and TRBJ2-5; TRBD1 is a possible D gene (7 bases). Germline CDR1 SQVTM, CDR2 ANQGSEA. V lost 1 base to trimming and J lost 5 bases, with 20 bases between them. The CDR3 is made up of 16 amino acids. CDR3 loop: CSVEGIGFAGGETQYF. CDR3 DNA: TGCAGCGTTGAAGGAATAGGGTTTGCAGGGGGGGAGACCCAGTACTTC.

The J gene is TRBJ2-7, the V gene TRBV7-2; the match to TRBD2 covers 7 bases. Germline trimming cut 1 base from V and 9 bases from J; bases unmatched to any gene: 12. Germline V gives CDR1 SGHTA, CDR2 FQGNSA. The CDR3 spans 15 residues. This CDR3 reads CASSLGPSGVLMQYF. The CDR3 region has the DNA TGTGCCAGCAGCTTAGGGCCCAGCGGGGTATTGATGCAGTACTTC.